Below are 20 T cell receptor beta chains sequenced from a single sample in a study of neoadjuvant anti-PD-1 for oral cavity cancer. TCRdb's copy holds only in-frame clones and misses some; the assay was immunoSEQ multiplex PCR. The sample holds approximately 35,000 clones, more than 75% seen once. Sequenced here: PBMCs, sampled before nivolumab (anti-PD-1) treatment. These receptors were taken from a person aged 35-80 years with oral cavity squamous cell carcinoma.

This chain joins TRBV2 and TRBJ2-7; no reliable D call. The germline gives CDR1 SNHLY, CDR2 FYNNEI. This CDR3 contains 13 residues. V was shortened by 8 bases and J by 5 bases, with 16 bases between the two germline ends. In nucleotides, the CDR3 is TGTGCCAGCTGTAGGATGGGCCGAGACGAGCAGTACTTC. Encoded protein: CASCRMGRDEQYF.

About this clone: The sample holds other DNA sequences that translate to the same CDR3. The chain is built from TRBV5-1 and TRBJ1-5, with no clear D. CDR1 is SGHRS, CDR2 YFSETQ, per germline. V lost 4 bases and J 1 base, leaving 6 bases between the germline ends. The CDR3 covers 13 residues. The CDR3 DNA is TGCGCCAGCAGCCTGGACAGCAATCAGCCCCAGCATTTT. Translating it yields CASSLDSNQPQHF.

The V gene is TRBV7-2, the J gene TRBJ2-7; a possible D gene is TRBD1 (5 bases). The CDR3 has 13 residues. V lost 5 bases and J 3 bases, leaving 11 bases between the germline ends. Germline V gene sequence: CDR1 SGHTA, CDR2 FQGNSA. This CDR3 reads CASSTGPRYEQYF. Written as DNA, the CDR3 is TGTGCCAGCAGCACAGGACCTCGCTACGAGCAGTACTTC.

The chain joins TRBV11-2 to TRBJ1-1, with 8 bases aligning to TRBD1. The V gene's germline CDR1 is SGHAT and CDR2 FQNNGV. The V gene end was trimmed by 6 bases and the J gene end by 1 base; junction bases not matched to a gene: 4. The CDR3 consists of 14 residues. The CDR3 DNA reads TGTGCCAGCAGACGCGACAGGGGGAACACTGAAGCTTTCTTT. This gives the protein CASRRDRGNTEAFF.

The genes are TRBV7-9 and TRBJ1-2, with D possibly TRBD1 on 5 matching bases. Between the trimmed V and J ends, which lost 1 base and 0 bases, there was a span of 9 bases. The CDR3 covers 15 residues. CDR1 SEHNR and CDR2 FQNEAQ come from the germline V gene (reference sequence). CDR3 sequence: CASSLVRDSNYGYTF. In DNA form, the CDR3 reads TGTGCCAGCAGCTTAGTCAGGGACTCTAACTATGGCTACACCTTC.

The genes are TRBV10-3 and TRBJ2-7; no firm D call. The CDR3 length is 11 residues. With 6 bases removed from V and 12 bases from J, the gap between germline ends came to 15 bases. Germline assignment: CDR1 ENHRY and CDR2 SYGVKD. CDR3 nucleotides: TGTGCCATCAGGAGCAGGCTTTATTTGTACTTC. Protein sequence: CAIRSRLYLYF.

The chain couples TRBV11-1 to TRBJ1-6, with D perhaps matching TRBD1 (5 bases). The CDR3 consists of 14 residues. The ends were cut back, 6 bases at V and 6 bases at J, with 12 bases in the middle. Germline V gene lookup returns CDR1 SGHAT and CDR2 FQDESV (reference sequence). CDR3 sequence reads: CASRSGSSNSPLHF. CDR3 nucleotide sequence: TGTGCCAGCAGGTCAGGGTCGAGTAATTCACCCCTCCACTTT.

The V call is TRBV18, the J call TRBJ1-4; 8 positions match TRBD1. Losses at the gene ends were 0 bases for V and 7 bases for J; bases not matched to a gene: 4. The germline gives CDR1 KGHSH, CDR2 LQKENI. This CDR3 has 15 amino acids. CDR3 protein: CASSPPNRGGEKLFF. The CDR3 nucleotides are TGTGCCAGCTCACCACCAAACAGGGGGGGTGAAAAACTGTTTTTT.

This clone was seen just once. The chain couples TRBV4-3 to TRBJ2-7; 7 nucleotides align to TRBD1. The CDR3 runs 15 residues. Per the germline V gene, CDR1 is LGHNA and CDR2 is YSLEER. V shed 1 base and J 3 bases; nucleotides not matched to a gene: 6. CDR3 residues: CASSQGLGGFYEQYF. CDR3 nucleotides: TGCGCCAGCAGCCAAGGTCTAGGGGGCTTCTACGAGCAGTACTTC.

The rearrangement joins TRBV7-2 to TRBJ1-2; possibly TRBD1 for D (5 bases). Deletions cut 5 bases from V and 4 bases from J, with 14 bases between. The CDR3 extends over 14 amino acids. Germline CDR1 and CDR2: SGHTA and FQGNSA. The CDR3 is CASSDSGTVYGYTF. In DNA, the CDR3 is TGTGCCAGCAGCGACTCCGGGACGGTCTATGGCTACACCTTC.

V usage is TRBV28 and J usage is TRBJ1-5; D gene ambiguous. Trimming stripped 1 base from V and 4 bases from J, with 8 bases between. Germline CDR1 reads MDHEN; CDR2 reads SYDVKM. The CDR3 is 14 amino acids. The CDR3 protein is CASSLYSLNQPQHF. CDR3 sequence (DNA): TGTGCCAGCAGTTTATACAGCTTAAATCAGCCCCAGCATTTT.

The rearrangement links TRBV11-2 to TRBJ2-7; D call uncertain. The CDR3 runs to 15 residues. V gave up 0 bases and J gave up 5 bases, with 14 bases separating them. Germline CDR1 is SGHAT and CDR2 is FQNNGV. This chain's CDR3 is CASSLDKRWIDEQYF. Here the CDR3 DNA reads TGTGCCAGCAGCTTAGATAAGAGGTGGATCGACGAGCAGTACTTC.

The chain uses TRBV4-3 and TRBJ1-2; a weak D match, TRBD1 (5 bases). Trimming shortened V by 1 base and J by 4 bases, and 19 bases separated the two germline ends. The CDR3 has 17 residues. Germline V lookup: CDR1 LGHNA, CDR2 YSLEER. CDR3 residues: CASSQVRLGEGTYGYTF. Here the CDR3 DNA reads TGCGCCAGCAGCCAAGTACGATTGGGGGAGGGGACCTATGGCTACACCTTC.

The chain has TRBV13 and TRBJ2-7; 8 positions match TRBD1. The germline V gene encodes CDR1 PRHDT and CDR2 FYEKMQ (reference sequence). This CDR3 has 14 residues. J was trimmed by 2 bases and V by 3 bases; bases with no gene match: 3. The CDR3 loop is CASSFGQGPYEQYF. The CDR3 coding sequence is TGTGCCAGCAGCTTTGGACAGGGTCCCTACGAGCAGTACTTC.

This sequence joins TRBV14 and TRBJ1-1; 11 nucleotides align to TRBD1. The CDR3 length is 13 residues. CDR1 and CDR2 (germline): SGHDN, FVKESK. The trim removed 7 bases at V and 11 bases at J, leaving 9 bases unmatched. In DNA, the CDR3 is TGTGCCAGCAACCCGGACAGGGGGCGCCGGGCTTTCTTT. Amino acid sequence: CASNPDRGRRAFF.

The rearrangement links TRBV4-1 to TRBJ1-1, with D possibly being TRBD1 (6 bases). The germline V gene encodes CDR1 MGHRA and CDR2 YSYEKL. This CDR3 comprises 13 residues. V lost 2 bases and J lost 5, with 9 bases in between. The CDR3 nucleotides read TGCGCCAGCAGCCAACAGGGGTGGACTGAAGCTTTCTTT. It encodes CASSQQGWTEAFF.

This clone was counted between two and nine times. The chain has TRBV14 and TRBJ2-2; 8 bases fit TRBD1. CDR1 and CDR2 (germline): SGHDN, FVKESK. There are 16 residues in the CDR3. With 2 bases clipped from V and 7 bases from J, the junction kept 9 bases outside the gene matches. CDR3 sequence reads: CASSQPAGGYVGELFF. The CDR3, as DNA: TGTGCCAGCAGCCAACCCGCAGGGGGCTATGTCGGGGAGCTGTTTTTT.

The V call is TRBV10-3, the J call TRBJ1-1; TRBD1 is a possible D gene (5 bases). The CDR3 has 14 amino acids. Trimming removed 9 bases at V and 3 bases at J, with 17 bases between. Germline CDR1 and CDR2: ENHRY and SYGVKD. CDR3 loop: CAILSGGGDTEAFF. The CDR3 nucleotides read TGTGCCATTCTCTCTGGTGGGGGGGACACTGAAGCTTTCTTT.

The chain is built from TRBV7-9 and TRBJ2-7; maybe TRBD2 (7 bases). Trimming left V 7 bases short and J 3 bases short, with 13 bases between. In germline, CDR1 is SEHNR, CDR2 FQNEAQ (reference sequence). This CDR3 spans 13 amino acids. CDR3 nucleotide sequence: TGTGCCAGCACGGGGGGCGTTCGCTACGAGCAGTACTTC. This sequence encodes CASTGGVRYEQYF.

The V call is TRBV28, the J call TRBJ1-2; tentatively, D is TRBD1 (5 bases). Looked up from germline, CDR1 is MDHEN and CDR2 is SYDVKM. This CDR3 is built from 12 residues. Trimming removed 4 bases from V and 4 bases from J, with 7 bases in between. CDR3 sequence reads: CASSWDGYGYTF. As DNA, the CDR3 is TGTGCCAGCAGTTGGGACGGCTATGGCTACACCTTC.